A selection of T cell receptor beta chains follows, all from one sample in a study of T cell repertoires in ileal Crohn's disease. Clones were sequenced by immunoSEQ multiplex PCR, and TCRdb holds only the in-frame ones, with some missing. Among about 15,000 clones listed, 80% were seen once. The source material was ileal tissue. These receptors came from an adult with Crohn's disease. Both conserved end residues are part of each CDR3. D genes are given only for firm matches. For some rows the clone size is stated as once, few or many, or as a class when expanded; others skip it.

v_gene: TRBV4-1; abundance: .; d_gene: .; len: 15; j_gene: TRBJ2-1; CDR3nt: TGCGCCAGCAGCCAAGTCGAGGGCCGCTACAATGAGCAGTTCTTC; CDR3aa: CASSQVEGRYNEQFF
v_gene: TRBV2; abundance: .; d_gene: TRBD1; len: 15; j_gene: TRBJ2-7; CDR3nt: TGTGCCAGCAGGGCAGGGTTGACAGGGACCTACGAGCAGTACTTC; CDR3aa: CASRAGLTGTYEQYF
v_gene: TRBV9; abundance: .; d_gene: TRBD1; len: 16; j_gene: TRBJ2-1; CDR3nt: TGTGCCAGCAGCGTAGCCAGGGACAGGGGCTACAATGAGCAGTTCTTC; CDR3aa: CASSVARDRGYNEQFF
v_gene: TRBV4-1; abundance: .; d_gene: TRBD2; len: 15; j_gene: TRBJ2-3; CDR3nt: TGCGCCAGCAGCCTAGGAGCGGGACTCACAGATACGCAGTATTTT; CDR3aa: CASSLGAGLTDTQYF
v_gene: TRBV6-5; abundance: .; d_gene: TRBD2; len: 16; j_gene: TRBJ2-3; CDR3nt: TGTGCCAGCAGTTACTCTCAGCGGGGCTACACAGATACGCAGTATTTT; CDR3aa: CASSYSQRGYTDTQYF
v_gene: TRBV18; abundance: .; d_gene: .; len: 13; j_gene: TRBJ2-5; CDR3nt: TGTGCCAGCTCACCAAACAGGGAAGAGACCCAGTACTTC; CDR3aa: CASSPNREETQYF
v_gene: TRBV6-5; abundance: few; d_gene: TRBD1; len: 13; j_gene: TRBJ2-7; CDR3nt: TGTGCCAGCAGTTACGGGACAGCCCCCGAGCAGTACTTC; CDR3aa: CASSYGTAPEQYF
v_gene: TRBV6-6; abundance: once; d_gene: .; len: 16; j_gene: TRBJ2-3; CDR3nt: TGTGCCAGCAGTTACTCTGGCGGGGAAAGCACAGATACGCAGTATTTT; CDR3aa: CASSYSGGESTDTQYF
v_gene: TRBV10-1; abundance: once; d_gene: TRBD2; len: 13; j_gene: TRBJ2-5; CDR3nt: TGCGCCAGCAGCGCAGCTTGGACTAGCGAAATCCACTTC; CDR3aa: CASSAAWTSEIHF
v_gene: TRBV6-6; abundance: .; d_gene: .; len: 11; j_gene: TRBJ1-1; CDR3nt: TGTGCCAGCAGTCTTCGGGGTGAAGCTTTCTTT; CDR3aa: CASSLRGEAFF
v_gene: TRBV7-2; abundance: .; d_gene: TRBD1; len: 14; j_gene: TRBJ1-5; CDR3nt: TGTGCCAGCAGCCCGACAGGGGTCAATCGGCCCCAGCATTTT; CDR3aa: CASSPTGVNRPQHF
v_gene: TRBV2; abundance: .; d_gene: .; len: 15; j_gene: TRBJ1-4; CDR3nt: TGTGCCAGCAGGTTCACACAGGGCTACAATGAAAAACTGTTTTTT; CDR3aa: CASRFTQGYNEKLFF
v_gene: TRBV2; abundance: once; d_gene: TRBD1; len: 14; j_gene: TRBJ2-3; CDR3nt: TGTGCCAGCAGCCGGGACAGGCTTGTGGATACGCAGTATTTT; CDR3aa: CASSRDRLVDTQYF
v_gene: TRBV5-1; abundance: .; d_gene: TRBD1; len: 16; j_gene: TRBJ2-5; CDR3nt: TGCGCCAGCAGCTTGAATCCGGGACAGGGGCAAGAGACCCAGTACTTC; CDR3aa: CASSLNPGQGQETQYF
v_gene: TRBV18; abundance: .; d_gene: .; len: 13; j_gene: TRBJ1-2; CDR3nt: TGTGCCAGCTCACCTTGGAGCGAGAGGGGCTACACCTTC; CDR3aa: CASSPWSERGYTF
v_gene: TRBV10-1; abundance: .; d_gene: TRBD2; len: 14; j_gene: TRBJ2-1; CDR3nt: TGCGCCAGCAGGGCGGCGGGAGAAGGGAATGAGCAGTTCTTC; CDR3aa: CASRAAGEGNEQFF
v_gene: TRBV7-9; abundance: .; d_gene: .; len: 13; j_gene: TRBJ1-1; CDR3nt: TGTGCCAGCAGCTTAGCGAGGCACGCTGAAGCTTTCTTT; CDR3aa: CASSLARHAEAFF
v_gene: TRBV19; abundance: .; d_gene: TRBD2; len: 17; j_gene: TRBJ2-1; CDR3nt: TGTGCCAGTAGTCCCAGAACCCTAGCGGGGCTCTACAATGAGCAGTTCTTC; CDR3aa: CASSPRTLAGLYNEQFF
v_gene: TRBV27; abundance: .; d_gene: .; len: 18; j_gene: TRBJ1-2; CDR3nt: TGTGCCAGCAGTTTATCGTGGACAGCAAGGTGGGGAGACAATGGCTACACCTTC; CDR3aa: CASSLSWTARWGDNGYTF
v_gene: TRBV6-6; abundance: .; d_gene: .; len: 13; j_gene: TRBJ1-2; CDR3nt: TGTGCCAGCAGTCTTATCGGTAACTATGGCTACACCTTC; CDR3aa: CASSLIGNYGYTF
v_gene: TRBV5-1; abundance: .; d_gene: TRBD1; len: 17; j_gene: TRBJ1-2; CDR3nt: TGCGCCAGCAGCTTGGCCTCTTCAACTCAGGGGGCGGACGGCTACACCTTC; CDR3aa: CASSLASSTQGADGYTF
v_gene: TRBV6-1; abundance: few; d_gene: TRBD2; len: 13; j_gene: TRBJ2-5; CDR3nt: TGTGCCAGCAGTAAGCGGGAGGGGGAGACCCAGTACTTC; CDR3aa: CASSKREGETQYF
v_gene: TRBV4-1; abundance: .; d_gene: .; len: 15; j_gene: TRBJ1-6; CDR3nt: TGCGCCAGCAGCCTTATGGACAAGTCCAATTCACCCCTCCACTTT; CDR3aa: CASSLMDKSNSPLHF
v_gene: TRBV5-1; abundance: few; d_gene: TRBD2; len: 15; j_gene: TRBJ2-1; CDR3nt: TGCGCCAGCAGCTTGGGGGGAAAGCGGGAGAATGAGCAGTTCTTC; CDR3aa: CASSLGGKRENEQFF
v_gene: TRBV5-1; abundance: .; d_gene: .; len: 11; j_gene: TRBJ2-1; CDR3nt: TGCGCCAGCAGCCTCCAGAATGAGCAGTTCTTC; CDR3aa: CASSLQNEQFF
v_gene: TRBV25-1; abundance: .; d_gene: TRBD1; len: 17; j_gene: TRBJ2-1; CDR3nt: TGTGCCAGCAGTCTCTTAGGGGGCCCTCGGTCCTACAATGAGCAGTTCTTC; CDR3aa: CASSLLGGPRSYNEQFF
v_gene: TRBV27; abundance: .; d_gene: .; len: 14; j_gene: TRBJ1-5; CDR3nt: TGTGCCAGCAGTTTATCTGTCGGCAATCAGCCCCAGCATTTT; CDR3aa: CASSLSVGNQPQHF
v_gene: TRBV13; abundance: .; d_gene: TRBD1; len: 14; j_gene: TRBJ1-2; CDR3nt: TGTGCCAGCAGCTTGGGGACAGGGAACTATGGCTACACCTTC; CDR3aa: CASSLGTGNYGYTF
v_gene: TRBV6-5; abundance: .; d_gene: .; len: 13; j_gene: TRBJ2-7; CDR3nt: TGTGCCAGTCGGACAAGGGGGATCTACGAGCAGTACTTC; CDR3aa: CASRTRGIYEQYF
v_gene: TRBV10-3; abundance: .; d_gene: TRBD1; len: 17; j_gene: TRBJ1-2; CDR3nt: TGTGCCATTCTAGAGACCACCGGGCGGGACAGGGGATATGGCTACACCTTC; CDR3aa: CAILETTGRDRGYGYTF
v_gene: TRBV2; abundance: .; d_gene: .; len: 11; j_gene: TRBJ2-5; CDR3nt: TGTGCCAGCGCATCCGGGGAGACCCAGTACTTC; CDR3aa: CASASGETQYF
v_gene: TRBV25-1; abundance: .; d_gene: TRBD1; len: 16; j_gene: TRBJ2-7; CDR3nt: TGTGCCAGCAGTGAACCCGGGACAGGGGGCAGGTACGAGCAGTACTTC; CDR3aa: CASSEPGTGGRYEQYF
v_gene: TRBV5-5; abundance: .; d_gene: .; len: 15; j_gene: TRBJ1-1; CDR3nt: TGTGCCAGCAGCCCGTGGGCTCAGATGAACACTGAAGCTTTCTTT; CDR3aa: CASSPWAQMNTEAFF
v_gene: TRBV10-3; abundance: few; d_gene: .; len: 13; j_gene: TRBJ2-2; CDR3nt: TGTGCCACCGAACATGGGGCCGACGGGGAGCTGTTTTTT; CDR3aa: CATEHGADGELFF
v_gene: TRBV9; abundance: .; d_gene: TRBD2; len: 14; j_gene: TRBJ2-3; CDR3nt: TGTGCCAGCAGTAAAGCGGGGCGCACAGATACGCAGTATTTT; CDR3aa: CASSKAGRTDTQYF
v_gene: TRBV10-3; abundance: .; d_gene: TRBD2; len: 14; j_gene: TRBJ2-1; CDR3nt: TGTGCCATCAAAATGACTAGCGGGTTTCATGAGCAGTTCTTC; CDR3aa: CAIKMTSGFHEQFF
v_gene: TRBV4-1; abundance: .; d_gene: .; len: 16; j_gene: TRBJ1-1; CDR3nt: TGCGCCAGCAGCCCGAACCAGGGATCTAGGGGCACTGAAGCTTTCTTT; CDR3aa: CASSPNQGSRGTEAFF
v_gene: TRBV10-2; abundance: .; d_gene: .; len: 17; j_gene: TRBJ1-5; CDR3nt: TGCGCCAGCAGTGAGAGATTGGGGAAGAGAGGGTTTGGGCCCCAGCATTTT; CDR3aa: CASSERLGKRGFGPQHF
v_gene: TRBV6-1; abundance: .; d_gene: TRBD1; len: 14; j_gene: TRBJ1-2; CDR3nt: TGTGCCAGCAGTCTTAGGACAGGGGGGGATGGCTACACCTTC; CDR3aa: CASSLRTGGDGYTF
v_gene: TRBV6-6; abundance: .; d_gene: TRBD1; len: 14; j_gene: TRBJ1-2; CDR3nt: TGTGCCAGCAGTCAATCGACAGGGGCCTCTGGCTACACCTTC; CDR3aa: CASSQSTGASGYTF
v_gene: TRBV4-3; abundance: few; d_gene: .; len: 15; j_gene: TRBJ1-1; CDR3nt: TGCGCCAGCAGCCAGGCTGACAGGCCCGTAAATGAAGCTTTCTTT; CDR3aa: CASSQADRPVNEAFF
v_gene: TRBV6-1; abundance: .; d_gene: TRBD2; len: 13; j_gene: TRBJ2-7; CDR3nt: TGTGCCAGCCTGGCGCGGGGGGCCTACGAGCAGTACTTC; CDR3aa: CASLARGAYEQYF
v_gene: TRBV19; abundance: .; d_gene: TRBD2; len: 19; j_gene: TRBJ2-5; CDR3nt: TGTGCCAGTAGTTCTCACCCGGGACTAGCGGGAGTAAATAAAGAGACCCAGTACTTC; CDR3aa: CASSSHPGLAGVNKETQYF
v_gene: TRBV9; abundance: .; d_gene: TRBD2; len: 14; j_gene: TRBJ2-1; CDR3nt: TGTGCCAGCAGCGTAGGGACTAGTGCCAATGAGCAGTTCTTC; CDR3aa: CASSVGTSANEQFF
v_gene: TRBV6-1; abundance: .; d_gene: TRBD1; len: 14; j_gene: TRBJ2-2; CDR3nt: TGTGCCAGCAGCGGACAGGGGGCTCCCGGGGAGCTGTTTTTT; CDR3aa: CASSGQGAPGELFF
v_gene: TRBV29-1; abundance: .; d_gene: .; len: 13; j_gene: TRBJ1-5; CDR3nt: TGCAGCGTTGTTTGGGGGCCCAATCAGCCCCAGCATTTT; CDR3aa: CSVVWGPNQPQHF
v_gene: TRBV27; abundance: once; d_gene: TRBD1; len: 14; j_gene: TRBJ1-4; CDR3nt: TGTGCCAGCAGTCCCCGGACAGGGGATGAAAAACTGTTTTTT; CDR3aa: CASSPRTGDEKLFF
v_gene: TRBV4-3; abundance: .; d_gene: TRBD1; len: 19; j_gene: TRBJ2-2; CDR3nt: TGCGCCAGCAGCCAAGATGAGCGTCGGAACAGGGGGACCACCGGGGAGCTGTTTTTT; CDR3aa: CASSQDERRNRGTTGELFF
v_gene: TRBV27; abundance: .; d_gene: TRBD1; len: 15; j_gene: TRBJ1-2; CDR3nt: TGTGCCAGCGGAGAACAGGGACAGGGAAATGGTGGCTACACCTTC; CDR3aa: CASGEQGQGNGGYTF
v_gene: TRBV11-2; abundance: .; d_gene: .; len: 15; j_gene: TRBJ1-1; CDR3nt: TGTGCCAGCAGCTTAGATGGGTGGGCGGCGGGTGAAGCTTTCTTT; CDR3aa: CASSLDGWAAGEAFF
v_gene: TRBV2; abundance: .; d_gene: .; len: 16; j_gene: TRBJ2-6; CDR3nt: TGTGCCAGCAGTGAGAGGGGGGGATCTGGGGCCAACGTCCTGACTTTC; CDR3aa: CASSERGGSGANVLTF
v_gene: TRBV5-1; abundance: .; d_gene: .; len: 16; j_gene: TRBJ2-1; CDR3nt: TGCGCCAGCAGCCCTCGGGGGGCCGGTATTCGGAATGAGCAGTTCTTC; CDR3aa: CASSPRGAGIRNEQFF
v_gene: TRBV6-1; abundance: .; d_gene: .; len: 14; j_gene: TRBJ2-2; CDR3nt: TGTGCCAGCAGTGAAGATGAGGTTACCGGGGAGCTGTTTTTT; CDR3aa: CASSEDEVTGELFF
v_gene: TRBV5-8; abundance: .; d_gene: TRBD1; len: 12; j_gene: TRBJ1-2; CDR3nt: TGTGCCAGCAGCTTGTGGGACAGGCCTAGCACCTTC; CDR3aa: CASSLWDRPSTF
v_gene: TRBV5-1; abundance: .; d_gene: TRBD2; len: 14; j_gene: TRBJ2-1; CDR3nt: TGCGCCAGCAGGCTAGCGGGGGGCTACAATGAGCAGTTCTTC; CDR3aa: CASRLAGGYNEQFF
v_gene: TRBV13; abundance: .; d_gene: TRBD2; len: 14; j_gene: TRBJ2-3; CDR3nt: TGTGCCAGCGGCGGGACTAGCGGGGAAGATACGCAGTATTTT; CDR3aa: CASGGTSGEDTQYF
v_gene: TRBV9; abundance: .; d_gene: TRBD2; len: 17; j_gene: TRBJ2-3; CDR3nt: TGTGCCAGCAGCGTAGGGGTTAGCGGGATGTCGACAGATACGCAGTATTTT; CDR3aa: CASSVGVSGMSTDTQYF
v_gene: TRBV5-6; abundance: .; d_gene: .; len: 14; j_gene: TRBJ1-5; CDR3nt: TGTGCCAGCAGCTCCGGGACTAAAAATCAGCCCCAGCATTTT; CDR3aa: CASSSGTKNQPQHF
v_gene: TRBV27; abundance: .; d_gene: .; len: 14; j_gene: TRBJ2-2; CDR3nt: TGTGCCAGCAGGACGACAGGAAAAACCGGGGAGCTGTTTTTT; CDR3aa: CASRTTGKTGELFF
v_gene: TRBV18; abundance: .; d_gene: .; len: 14; j_gene: TRBJ1-2; CDR3nt: TGTGCCAGCTCACCACCCGGTTCCAGGGGTGGCTACACCTTC; CDR3aa: CASSPPGSRGGYTF